These T cell receptor beta chains were read from a single sample in a study of cytomegalovirus exposure and HLA in healthy donors. Profiled with immunoSEQ multiplex PCR; TCRdb holds only in-frame clones, not every one. The sample records some 350,000 clones, roughly 87% being singletons. Sequenced material: PBMCs. The source is a woman aged 30 to 39 in good health and CMV-seropositive. The CDR3 runs from the conserved cysteine through the conserved F or W. A D gene is named only where the DNA matches it firmly. Expanded clones get a size class; other rows say once, few or many, or leave the size out.

CDR3 DNA: TGTGCCAGCAGCTCCGGGACGGTGAGGGCCGGGGAGCTGTTTTTT; CDR3 protein: CASSSGTVRAGELFF; J gene: TRBJ2-2; D gene: .; V gene: TRBV9; clone size: .
CDR3 DNA: TGTGCCAGCAGCTCCGGCCGGGACATCTCCTACGAGCAGTACTTC; CDR3 protein: CASSSGRDISYEQYF; J gene: TRBJ2-7; D gene: .; V gene: TRBV7-9; clone size: .
CDR3 DNA: TGTGCCAGCAGTGAAGCGCACTCAGCTAATGAAAAACTGTTTTTT; CDR3 protein: CASSEAHSANEKLFF; J gene: TRBJ1-4; D gene: .; V gene: TRBV6-1; clone size: .
CDR3 DNA: TGTGCCAGCAGCACAAGACTAGCGGGGGGCTACGAGCAGTACTTC; CDR3 protein: CASSTRLAGGYEQYF; J gene: TRBJ2-7; D gene: TRBD2; V gene: TRBV7-2; clone size: .
CDR3 DNA: TGTGCCAGCAGCTTATCCTCAGAAGCTTTCTTT; CDR3 protein: CASSLSSEAFF; J gene: TRBJ1-1; D gene: .; V gene: TRBV7-9; clone size: .
CDR3 DNA: TGTGCCAGCAGCTTATCCCGAGTGGCAGATACGCAGTATTTT; CDR3 protein: CASSLSRVADTQYF; J gene: TRBJ2-3; D gene: .; V gene: TRBV7-3; clone size: once
CDR3 DNA: TGTGCCAGCAGCTTAGGAGGGCTTGGCGGGGAGCTGTTTTTT; CDR3 protein: CASSLGGLGGELFF; J gene: TRBJ2-2; D gene: .; V gene: TRBV7-3; clone size: .
CDR3 DNA: TGTGCCAGCAGAGGGGGGACTAGCGGGAGCTCCTACAATGAGCAGTTCTTC; CDR3 protein: CASRGGTSGSSYNEQFF; J gene: TRBJ2-1; D gene: TRBD2; V gene: TRBV2; clone size: .
CDR3 DNA: TGTGCCAGCAGCTTAGAAGTCGCGGAGCAGTACTTC; CDR3 protein: CASSLEVAEQYF; J gene: TRBJ2-7; D gene: .; V gene: TRBV7-8; clone size: .
CDR3 DNA: TGTGCCAGCAGCGGGGACAGGGACACTGAAGCTTTCTTT; CDR3 protein: CASSGDRDTEAFF; J gene: TRBJ1-1; D gene: TRBD1; V gene: TRBV11-3; clone size: .
CDR3 DNA: TGTGCCAGCAGCTTAGCGCGGCTAGACGAGCAGTACTTC; CDR3 protein: CASSLARLDEQYF; J gene: TRBJ2-7; D gene: .; V gene: TRBV7-2; clone size: .
CDR3 DNA: TGTGCCAGCAGTTTATATAAGGGGGAGGTCCAGTACTTC; CDR3 protein: CASSLYKGEVQYF; J gene: TRBJ2-5; D gene: .; V gene: TRBV27; clone size: once
CDR3 DNA: TGCGCCAGCAGCCAAGGTCGGACAGGGGATCAGCCCCAGCATTTT; CDR3 protein: CASSQGRTGDQPQHF; J gene: TRBJ1-5; D gene: TRBD1; V gene: TRBV4-1; clone size: .
CDR3 DNA: TGTGCCAGCAGCCCACCGGGGACTGCCACAGATACGCAGTATTTT; CDR3 protein: CASSPPGTATDTQYF; J gene: TRBJ2-3; D gene: .; V gene: TRBV7-9; clone size: .
CDR3 DNA: TGTGCCAGCAGTTACAGGCAGGGAGGGTCGATCACTGAAGCTTTCTTT; CDR3 protein: CASSYRQGGSITEAFF; J gene: TRBJ1-1; D gene: .; V gene: TRBV6-5; clone size: .
CDR3 DNA: TGTGCCAGCAGTTCTCCGGGCGGAGAGACCCAGTACTTC; CDR3 protein: CASSSPGGETQYF; J gene: TRBJ2-5; D gene: .; V gene: TRBV7-6; clone size: .
CDR3 DNA: TGCGCCAGCAGCCGTGGACAGGAAGTTCATGGCTACACCTTC; CDR3 protein: CASSRGQEVHGYTF; J gene: TRBJ1-2; D gene: TRBD1; V gene: TRBV4-1; clone size: few
CDR3 DNA: TGTGCCAGCAGCTTTAACGCTGTGGGTAGCACAGATACGCAGTATTTT; CDR3 protein: CASSFNAVGSTDTQYF; J gene: TRBJ2-3; D gene: .; V gene: TRBV7-3; clone size: .
CDR3 DNA: TGTGCCAGCAGCTTACCAAAGCGGGAGGTGGGTGAGACCCAGTACTTC; CDR3 protein: CASSLPKREVGETQYF; J gene: TRBJ2-5; D gene: TRBD2; V gene: TRBV7-9; clone size: .
CDR3 DNA: TGTGCCAGTAGTATAAACGTGGGAGGGCTTGAGCAGTTCTTC; CDR3 protein: CASSINVGGLEQFF; J gene: TRBJ2-1; D gene: TRBD2; V gene: TRBV19; clone size: .
CDR3 DNA: TGTGCCTGGAGTGTAGACAGCACCGGGGAGCTGTTTTTT; CDR3 protein: CAWSVDSTGELFF; J gene: TRBJ2-2; D gene: .; V gene: TRBV30; clone size: .
CDR3 DNA: TGTGCCAGCAGCCAAGTCAAGGGTTTACGGGAAAAACTGTTTTTT; CDR3 protein: CASSQVKGLREKLFF; J gene: TRBJ1-4; D gene: .; V gene: TRBV16; clone size: .
CDR3 DNA: TGTGCCAGCAGCTTCCAGATCGGAAACACCATATATTTT; CDR3 protein: CASSFQIGNTIYF; J gene: TRBJ1-3; D gene: .; V gene: TRBV7-9; clone size: .
CDR3 DNA: TGTGCCAGCAGCGCGACTAGCGGGGATGAGACCCAGTACTTC; CDR3 protein: CASSATSGDETQYF; J gene: TRBJ2-5; D gene: TRBD2; V gene: TRBV9; clone size: .
CDR3 DNA: TGTGCCAGCAGTGGGTCAGGGGAACAGGGGAATGAGCAGTTCTTC; CDR3 protein: CASSGSGEQGNEQFF; J gene: TRBJ2-1; D gene: TRBD1; V gene: TRBV25-1; clone size: .
CDR3 DNA: TGTGCCAGCAGCGCCCTTGGACCGGAGACCTATGGCTACACCTTC; CDR3 protein: CASSALGPETYGYTF; J gene: TRBJ1-2; D gene: .; V gene: TRBV13; clone size: few
CDR3 DNA: TGTGCCAGCGGCCCCCCTAGCGGAGACATCGAGCAGTACTTC; CDR3 protein: CASGPPSGDIEQYF; J gene: TRBJ2-7; D gene: TRBD2; V gene: TRBV7-6; clone size: .
CDR3 DNA: TGTGCCAGCAGCGTAGAGTCTAGCGGGATCTACGAGCAGTACTTC; CDR3 protein: CASSVESSGIYEQYF; J gene: TRBJ2-7; D gene: TRBD2; V gene: TRBV9; clone size: .
CDR3 DNA: TGTGCCAGCAGTAGGAGAGCGGGAGGGGGTTACGAGCAGTACTTC; CDR3 protein: CASSRRAGGGYEQYF; J gene: TRBJ2-7; D gene: TRBD2; V gene: TRBV28; clone size: once
CDR3 DNA: TGTGCCAGTGGTTCGGAACAGGCTAGTAACACAGATACGCAGTATTTT; CDR3 protein: CASGSEQASNTDTQYF; J gene: TRBJ2-3; D gene: .; V gene: TRBV9; clone size: .
CDR3 DNA: TGTGCCAGCAGTTTATCGGTCAGGGGGGAAGAGACCCAGTACTTC; CDR3 protein: CASSLSVRGEETQYF; J gene: TRBJ2-5; D gene: .; V gene: TRBV27; clone size: .
CDR3 DNA: TGTGCCAGCAGTGCCATTGGCATAGGGACCGGGGAGCTGTTTTTT; CDR3 protein: CASSAIGIGTGELFF; J gene: TRBJ2-2; D gene: .; V gene: TRBV2; clone size: .
CDR3 DNA: TGTGCCAGTAGGACGGGACAGAACACAGATACGCAGTATTTT; CDR3 protein: CASRTGQNTDTQYF; J gene: TRBJ2-3; D gene: TRBD1; V gene: TRBV6-1; clone size: .
CDR3 DNA: TGTGCCTGGACTCGAGCAGGGGGCTATGGCTACACCTTC; CDR3 protein: CAWTRAGGYGYTF; J gene: TRBJ1-2; D gene: TRBD1; V gene: TRBV30; clone size: .
CDR3 DNA: TGTGCCAGCAGCTTGATCTACGGCGGGAGCTACACAGATACGCAGTATTTT; CDR3 protein: CASSLIYGGSYTDTQYF; J gene: TRBJ2-3; D gene: TRBD2; V gene: TRBV5-6; clone size: .
CDR3 DNA: TGTGCCAGCAGCCAAAGCCGGGACGGTCCAACTAATGAAAAACTGTTTTTT; CDR3 protein: CASSQSRDGPTNEKLFF; J gene: TRBJ1-4; D gene: .; V gene: TRBV13; clone size: once
CDR3 DNA: TGTGCCAGCAGCCCACCCCCAAAGAGCGGGAGCTTCTACAATGAGCAGTTCTTC; CDR3 protein: CASSPPPKSGSFYNEQFF; J gene: TRBJ2-1; D gene: TRBD2; V gene: TRBV5-4; clone size: .
CDR3 DNA: TGTGCCAGCAGCTTAGATCATGGAGGGGGAACTGAAGCTTTCTTT; CDR3 protein: CASSLDHGGGTEAFF; J gene: TRBJ1-1; D gene: .; V gene: TRBV11-2; clone size: .
CDR3 DNA: TGTGCCGGCTCAAGGACAGGGACTGAAGCTTTCTTT; CDR3 protein: CAGSRTGTEAFF; J gene: TRBJ1-1; D gene: TRBD1; V gene: TRBV6-1; clone size: .